The 6 T cell receptor beta chains given below trace back to one sample, sequenced in a study of blood T cell repertoires in COVID-19. Only in-frame clones appear in the TCRdb table, and some are missing; sequencing was by immunoSEQ multiplex PCR. The sample yields about 74,000 clones, less than 95% seen once. The sequenced sample consisted of peripheral blood. Every receptor here comes from a woman aged 55-69 years with active COVID-19.

V and J are TRBV11-3 and TRBJ2-1; TRBD2 matches 7 bases. Trimming at V came to 1 base and at J to 9 bases, leaving 6 bases not matched to a gene. Germline assignment: CDR1 SGHNT and CDR2 YENEEA. This CDR3 spans 14 amino acids. CDR3 sequence (DNA): TGTGCCAGCAGCTTAGCAGCGGGAACGTCTGAGCAGTTCTTC. As protein: CASSLAAGTSEQFF.

The chain has TRBV18 and TRBJ2-2; possible D gene TRBD1, 6 bases. Deletions cut 5 bases from V and 3 bases from J, with 7 bases between. The length of the CDR3 is 13 residues. CDR1 is KGHSH, CDR2 LQKENI, per germline. The CDR3 sequence is CASSRQDTGELFF. The DNA for the CDR3 is TGTGCCAGCTCAAGACAGGACACCGGGGAGCTGTTTTTT.

CDR3 loop: CASRPTSGGHNEQFF. CDR3 DNA: TGTGCCAGCAGGCCTACTAGCGGAGGGCACAATGAGCAGTTCTTC. This sequence joins TRBV7-2 and TRBJ2-1; 8 positions match TRBD2. This CDR3 comprises 15 residues. Germline CDR1 SGHTA, CDR2 FQGNSA. The V segment lost 6 bases and the J segment 5 bases; nucleotides outside the gene matches: 9.

The chain is built from TRBV5-1 and TRBJ2-1, with 10 bases identical to TRBD1. The V gene's germline CDR1 is SGHRS and CDR2 YFSETQ. The CDR3 contains 14 residues. With 6 bases clipped from V and 5 bases from J, the junction kept 5 bases outside the gene matches. The CDR3 DNA sequence: TGCGCCAGCACCCGGGACAGGGGTAACAATGAGCAGTTCTTC. It codes for CASTRDRGNNEQFF.

This chain uses TRBV5-1 with TRBJ2-3, with TRBD2 as a possible D gene (5 bases). V was trimmed by 3 bases and J by 2 bases, leaving 13 bases between them. The CDR3 is 15 residues long. CDR1 is SGHRS, CDR2 YFSETQ, per germline. The CDR3 DNA is TGCGCCAGCAGCTCTCAGCGGAGAGACACAGATACGCAGTATTTT. This sequence encodes CASSSQRRDTDTQYF. Together with reference TRBV5-1 and TRBJ2-3, the CDR3 gives the full variable domain: KAGVTQTPRYLIKTRGQQVTLSCSPISGHRSVSWYQQTPGQGLQFLFEYFSETQRNKGNFPGRFSGRQFSNSRSEMNVSTLELGDSALYLCASSSQRRDTDTQYFGPGTRLTVL.

The chain joins TRBV4-1 to TRBJ2-1; TRBD2 aligns across 9 bases. The CDR3 sequence is 17 residues long. After removal of 0 bases from V and 2 bases from J, the junction contained 5 bases not matched to a gene. The germline CDR1 and CDR2 sequences are MGHRA and YSYEKL. The CDR3 nucleotides read TGCGCCAGCAGCCAAGACCCTAGCGGGACGGCCTACAATGAGCAGTTCTTC. Encoded protein: CASSQDPSGTAYNEQFF.